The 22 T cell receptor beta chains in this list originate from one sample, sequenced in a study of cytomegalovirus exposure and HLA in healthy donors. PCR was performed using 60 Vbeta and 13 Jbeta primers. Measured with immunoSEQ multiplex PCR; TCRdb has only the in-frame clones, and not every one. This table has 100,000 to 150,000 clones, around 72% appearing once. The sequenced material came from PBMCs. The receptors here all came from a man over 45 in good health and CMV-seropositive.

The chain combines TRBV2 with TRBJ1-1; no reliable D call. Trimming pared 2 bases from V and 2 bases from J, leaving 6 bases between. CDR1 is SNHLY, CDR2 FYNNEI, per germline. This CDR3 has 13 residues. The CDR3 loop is CASSEQRNTEAFF. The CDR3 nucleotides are TGTGCCAGCAGTGAACAGCGAAACACTGAAGCTTTCTTT.

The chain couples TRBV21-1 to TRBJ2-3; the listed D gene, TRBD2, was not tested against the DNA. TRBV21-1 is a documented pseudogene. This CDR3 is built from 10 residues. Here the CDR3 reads CASRGYTQYF. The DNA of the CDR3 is TGTGCCAGCCGGGGTTATACGCAGTATTTT.

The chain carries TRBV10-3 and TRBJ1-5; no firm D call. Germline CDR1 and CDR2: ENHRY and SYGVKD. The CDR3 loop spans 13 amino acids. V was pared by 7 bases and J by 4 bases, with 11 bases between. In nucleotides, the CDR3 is TGTGCCATCACCGACGGAGAAAATCAGCCCCAGCATTTT. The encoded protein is CAITDGENQPQHF.

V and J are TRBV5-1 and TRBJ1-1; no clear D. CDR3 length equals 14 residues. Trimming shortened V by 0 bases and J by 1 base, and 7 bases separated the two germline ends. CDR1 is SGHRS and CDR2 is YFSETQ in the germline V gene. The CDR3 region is CASSLGQKNTEAFF. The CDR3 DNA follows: TGCGCCAGCAGCTTGGGGCAGAAGAACACTGAAGCTTTCTTT.

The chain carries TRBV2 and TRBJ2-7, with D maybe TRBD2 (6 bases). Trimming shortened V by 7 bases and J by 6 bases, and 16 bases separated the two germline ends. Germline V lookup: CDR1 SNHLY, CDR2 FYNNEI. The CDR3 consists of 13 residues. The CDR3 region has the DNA TGTGCCAGCACCCGGCAGGGAGGACGCGAGCAGTACTTC. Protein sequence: CASTRQGGREQYF.

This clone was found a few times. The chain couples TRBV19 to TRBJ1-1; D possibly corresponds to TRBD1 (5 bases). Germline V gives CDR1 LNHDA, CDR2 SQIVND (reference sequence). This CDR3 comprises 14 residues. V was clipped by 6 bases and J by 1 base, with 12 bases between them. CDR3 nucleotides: TGTGCCAGTAGGGCGGGACGGTCGAACACTGAAGCTTTCTTT. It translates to CASRAGRSNTEAFF.

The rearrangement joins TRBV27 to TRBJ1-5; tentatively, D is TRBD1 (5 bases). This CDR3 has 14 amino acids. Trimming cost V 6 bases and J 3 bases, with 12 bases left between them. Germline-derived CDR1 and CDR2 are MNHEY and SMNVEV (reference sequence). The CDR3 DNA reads TGTGCCAGCAGCCGTTTGGGACTCAATCAGCCCCAGCATTTT. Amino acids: CASSRLGLNQPQHF.

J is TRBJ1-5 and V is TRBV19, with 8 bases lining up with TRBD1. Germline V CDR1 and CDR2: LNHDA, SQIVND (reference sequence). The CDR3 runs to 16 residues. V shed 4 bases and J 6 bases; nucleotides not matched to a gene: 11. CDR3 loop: CASSKLGRGQVQPQHF. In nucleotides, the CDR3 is TGTGCCAGTAGTAAGTTGGGCCGGGGACAGGTTCAGCCCCAGCATTTT.

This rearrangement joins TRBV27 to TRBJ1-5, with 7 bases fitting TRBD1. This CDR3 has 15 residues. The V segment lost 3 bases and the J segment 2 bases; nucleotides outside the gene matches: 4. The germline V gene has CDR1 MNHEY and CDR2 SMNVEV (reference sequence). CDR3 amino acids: CASSFRGDGNQPQHF. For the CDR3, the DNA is TGTGCCAGCAGTTTCAGGGGGGATGGCAATCAGCCCCAGCATTTT.

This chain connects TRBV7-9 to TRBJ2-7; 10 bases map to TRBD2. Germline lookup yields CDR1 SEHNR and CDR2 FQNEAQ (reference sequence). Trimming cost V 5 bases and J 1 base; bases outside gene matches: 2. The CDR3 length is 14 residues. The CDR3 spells CASSTTSGSYEQYF. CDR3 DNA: TGTGCCAGCAGCACGACTAGCGGGTCCTACGAGCAGTACTTC.

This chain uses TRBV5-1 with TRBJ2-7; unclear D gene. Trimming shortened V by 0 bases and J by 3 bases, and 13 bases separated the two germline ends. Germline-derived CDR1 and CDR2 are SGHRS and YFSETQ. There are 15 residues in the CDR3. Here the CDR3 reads CASSLVDVANYEQYF. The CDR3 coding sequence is TGCGCCAGCAGCTTGGTAGATGTAGCCAACTACGAGCAGTACTTC.

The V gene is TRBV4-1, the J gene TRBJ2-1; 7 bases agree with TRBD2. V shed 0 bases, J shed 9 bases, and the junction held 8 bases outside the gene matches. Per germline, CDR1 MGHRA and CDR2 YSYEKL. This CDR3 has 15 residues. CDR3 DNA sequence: TGCGCCAGCAGCCAAGAGGTGGGGGGGGGTTTTGAGCAGTTCTTC. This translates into CASSQEVGGGFEQFF.

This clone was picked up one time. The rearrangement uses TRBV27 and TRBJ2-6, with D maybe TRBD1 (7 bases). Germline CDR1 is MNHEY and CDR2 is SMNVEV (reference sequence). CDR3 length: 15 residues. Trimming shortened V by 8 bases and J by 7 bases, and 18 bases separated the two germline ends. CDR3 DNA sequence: TGTGCCAGCGGGAAACAGGGGACTGTAGCCAACGTCCTGACTTTC. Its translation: CASGKQGTVANVLTF.

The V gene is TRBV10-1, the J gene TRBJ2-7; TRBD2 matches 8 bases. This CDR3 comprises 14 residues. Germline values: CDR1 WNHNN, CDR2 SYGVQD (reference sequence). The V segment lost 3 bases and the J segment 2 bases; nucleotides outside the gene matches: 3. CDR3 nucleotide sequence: TGCGCCAGCAGTGAAACTAGCGGCCCCTACGAGCAGTACTTC. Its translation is CASSETSGPYEQYF.

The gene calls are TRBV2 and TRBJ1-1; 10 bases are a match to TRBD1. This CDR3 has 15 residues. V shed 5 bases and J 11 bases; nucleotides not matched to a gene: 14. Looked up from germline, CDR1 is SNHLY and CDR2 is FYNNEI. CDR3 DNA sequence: TGTGCCAGCAGTACAGACAGGGGGCGCACCCATTCGGCTTTCTTT. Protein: CASSTDRGRTHSAFF. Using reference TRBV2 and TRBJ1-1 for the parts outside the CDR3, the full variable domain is EPEVTQTPSHQVTQMGQEVILRCVPISNHLYFYWYRQILGQKVEFLVSFYNNEISEKSEIFDDQFSVERPDGSNFTLKIRSTKLEDSAMYFCASSTDRGRTHSAFFGQGTRLTVV.

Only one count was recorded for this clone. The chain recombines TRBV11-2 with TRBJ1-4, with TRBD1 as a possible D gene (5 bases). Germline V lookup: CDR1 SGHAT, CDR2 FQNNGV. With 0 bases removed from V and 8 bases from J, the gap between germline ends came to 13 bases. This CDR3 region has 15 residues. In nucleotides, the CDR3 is TGTGCCAGCAGCTTAGATGGGGGGGGGACCGAAAAACTGTTTTTT. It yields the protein CASSLDGGGTEKLFF.

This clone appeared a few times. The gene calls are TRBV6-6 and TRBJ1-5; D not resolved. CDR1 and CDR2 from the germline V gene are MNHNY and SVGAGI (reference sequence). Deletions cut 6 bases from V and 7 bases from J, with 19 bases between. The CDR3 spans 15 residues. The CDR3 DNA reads TGTGCCAGCAGCTCCGGGCCCTGGGAGGAGCAGCCCCAGCATTTT. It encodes CASSSGPWEEQPQHF.

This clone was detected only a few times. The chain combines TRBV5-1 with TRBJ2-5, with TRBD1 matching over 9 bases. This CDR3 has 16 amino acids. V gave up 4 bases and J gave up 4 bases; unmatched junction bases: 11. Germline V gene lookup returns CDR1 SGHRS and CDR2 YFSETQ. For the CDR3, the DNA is TGCGCCAGCAGCATAACCGGGACAGGGCCTCGAGAGACCCAGTACTTC. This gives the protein CASSITGTGPRETQYF.

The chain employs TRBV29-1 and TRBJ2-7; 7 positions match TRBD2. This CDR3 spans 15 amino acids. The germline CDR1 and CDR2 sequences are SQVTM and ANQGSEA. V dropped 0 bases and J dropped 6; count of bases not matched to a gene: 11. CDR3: CSVEDLGGGSGEQYF. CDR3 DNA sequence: TGCAGCGTTGAAGATCTTGGGGGGGGATCGGGCGAGCAGTACTTC.

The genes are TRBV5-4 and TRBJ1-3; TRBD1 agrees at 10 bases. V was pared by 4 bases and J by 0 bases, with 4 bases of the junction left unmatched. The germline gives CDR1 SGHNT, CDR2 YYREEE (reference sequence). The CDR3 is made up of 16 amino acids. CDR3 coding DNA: TGTGCCAGCAGCCGGACAGGGGGGGACTCTGGAAACACCATATATTTT. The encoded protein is CASSRTGGDSGNTIYF.

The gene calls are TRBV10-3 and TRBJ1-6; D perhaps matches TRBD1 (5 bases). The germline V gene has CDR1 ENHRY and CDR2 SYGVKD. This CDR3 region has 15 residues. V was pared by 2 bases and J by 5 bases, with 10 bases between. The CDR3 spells CAISEAGRHNSPLHF. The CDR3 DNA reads TGTGCCATCAGTGAGGCAGGGCGTCATAATTCACCCCTCCACTTT.

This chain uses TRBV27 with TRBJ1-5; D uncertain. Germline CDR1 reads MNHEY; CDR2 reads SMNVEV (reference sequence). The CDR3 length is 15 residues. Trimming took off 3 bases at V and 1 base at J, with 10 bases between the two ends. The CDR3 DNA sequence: TGTGCCAGCAGTTTCAACCCTATGAGCAATCAGCCCCAGCATTTT. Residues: CASSFNPMSNQPQHF.